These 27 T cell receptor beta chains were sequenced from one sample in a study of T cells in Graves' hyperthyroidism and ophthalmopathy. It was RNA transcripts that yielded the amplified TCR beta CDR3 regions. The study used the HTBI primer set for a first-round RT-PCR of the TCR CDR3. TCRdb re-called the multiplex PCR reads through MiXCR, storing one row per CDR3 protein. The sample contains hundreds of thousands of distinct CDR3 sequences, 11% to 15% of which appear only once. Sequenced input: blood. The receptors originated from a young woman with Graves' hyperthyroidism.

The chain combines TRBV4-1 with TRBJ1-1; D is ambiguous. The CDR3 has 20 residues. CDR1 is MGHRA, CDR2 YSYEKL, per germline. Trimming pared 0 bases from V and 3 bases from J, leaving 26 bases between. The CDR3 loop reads CASSQDVRGRNTRRDTEAFF. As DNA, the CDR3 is TGCGCCAGCAGCCAAGATGTAAGAGGCAGGAATACCCGGAGGGACACTGAAGCTTTCTTT.

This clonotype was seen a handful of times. The CDR3 reads CASSFSGAGILPGYEQYF. In DNA, the CDR3 is TGTGCCAGCAGCTTTTCCGGGGCAGGGATCCTTCCAGGATACGAGCAGTACTTC. The chain recombines TRBV7-2 with TRBJ2-7; D assignment may be TRBD1 or TRBD2 (5 bases each). The CDR3 is made up of 18 amino acids. The germline gives CDR1 SGHTA, CDR2 FQGNSA. The V end lost 3 bases, the J end lost 4 bases, and 25 bases lay between the germline ends.

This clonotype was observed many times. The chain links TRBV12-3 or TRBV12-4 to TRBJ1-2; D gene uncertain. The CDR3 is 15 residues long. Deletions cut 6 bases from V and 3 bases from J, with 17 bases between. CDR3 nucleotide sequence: TGTGCCAGCAGCCCTGCGGGGTCGGCTGACTATGGCTACACCTTC. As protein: CASSPAGSADYGYTF.

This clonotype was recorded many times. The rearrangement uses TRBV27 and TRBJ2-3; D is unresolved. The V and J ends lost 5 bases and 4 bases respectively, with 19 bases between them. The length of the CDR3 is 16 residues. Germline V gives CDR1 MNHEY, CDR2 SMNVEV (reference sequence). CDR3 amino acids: CASSPITHMIPDTQYF. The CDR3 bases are TGTGCCAGCAGTCCCATAACCCACATGATTCCAGATACGCAGTATTTT.

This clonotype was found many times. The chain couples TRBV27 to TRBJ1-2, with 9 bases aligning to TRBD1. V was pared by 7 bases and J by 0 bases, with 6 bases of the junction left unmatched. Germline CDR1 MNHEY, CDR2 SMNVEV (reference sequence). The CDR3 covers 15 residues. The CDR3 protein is CASTNGQGPNYGYTF. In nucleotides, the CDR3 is TGTGCCAGCACCAATGGACAGGGGCCTAACTATGGCTACACCTTC.

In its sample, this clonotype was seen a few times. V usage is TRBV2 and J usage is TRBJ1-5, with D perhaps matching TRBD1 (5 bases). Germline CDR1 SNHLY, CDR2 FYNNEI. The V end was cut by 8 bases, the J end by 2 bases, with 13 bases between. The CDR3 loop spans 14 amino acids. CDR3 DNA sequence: TGTGCCAGCGGGACCAAGGAGGGCAATCAGCCCCAGCATTTT. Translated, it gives CASGTKEGNQPQHF.

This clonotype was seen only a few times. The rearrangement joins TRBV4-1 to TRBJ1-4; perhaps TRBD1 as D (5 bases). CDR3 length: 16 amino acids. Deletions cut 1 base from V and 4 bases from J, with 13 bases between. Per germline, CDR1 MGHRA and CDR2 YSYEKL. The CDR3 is CASSQVGQGSNEKLFF. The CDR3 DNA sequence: TGCGCCAGCAGCCAAGTCGGGCAGGGTAGTAATGAAAAACTGTTTTTT.

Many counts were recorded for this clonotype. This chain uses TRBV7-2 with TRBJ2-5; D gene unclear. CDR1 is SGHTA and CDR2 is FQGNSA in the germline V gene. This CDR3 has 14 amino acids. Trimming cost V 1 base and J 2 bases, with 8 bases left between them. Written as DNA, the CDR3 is TGTGCCAGCAGCTTAGAATGGATACAAGAGACCCAGTACTTC. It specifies CASSLEWIQETQYF.

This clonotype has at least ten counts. The CDR3 loop reads CASSTGIFEQYF. In DNA, the CDR3 is TGTGCCAGCTCAACGGGAATTTTCGAGCAGTACTTC. The J gene is TRBJ2-7, the V gene TRBV18; D may be TRBD2 (5 bases). This CDR3 has 12 residues. The V gene's germline CDR1 is KGHSH and CDR2 LQKENI. Trimming left V 5 bases short and J 6 bases short, with 11 bases between.

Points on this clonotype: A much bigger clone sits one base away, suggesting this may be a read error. CDR3 region: CASSQGRQDGQPQHF. CDR3 DNA sequence: TGTGCCAGCAGCCAAGGACGACAGGATGGTCAGCCCCAGCATTTT. V and J are TRBV3-1 and TRBJ1-5; TRBD1 is a possible D gene (6 bases). This CDR3 contains 15 residues. The V gene lost 1 base and the J gene lost 6 bases, with 13 bases spanning the gap. Per the germline V gene, CDR1 is LGHDT and CDR2 is YNNKEL (reference sequence).

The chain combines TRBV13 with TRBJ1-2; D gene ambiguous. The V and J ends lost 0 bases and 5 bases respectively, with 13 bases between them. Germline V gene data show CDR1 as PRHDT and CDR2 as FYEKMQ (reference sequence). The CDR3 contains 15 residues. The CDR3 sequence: CASSLGAGVLYGYTF. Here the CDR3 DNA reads TGTGCCAGCAGCTTAGGGGCCGGGGTTCTATATGGCTACACCTTC.

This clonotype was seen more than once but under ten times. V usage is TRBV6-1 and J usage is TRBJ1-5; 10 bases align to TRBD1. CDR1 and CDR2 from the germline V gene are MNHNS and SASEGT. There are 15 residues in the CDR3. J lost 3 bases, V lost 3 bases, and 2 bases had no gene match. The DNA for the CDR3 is TGTGCCAGCAGTGAGACAGGGGGCAACAATCAGCCCCAGCATTTT. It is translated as CASSETGGNNQPQHF.

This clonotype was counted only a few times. The CDR3 DNA reads TGTGCCATCAGTTCATCAGGGACAGATACGCAGTATTTT. As protein: CAISSSGTDTQYF. V is TRBV10-3 and J is TRBJ2-3; possible D gene TRBD1, 5 bases. Germline V gives CDR1 ENHRY, CDR2 SYGVKD. This CDR3 has 13 residues. V gave up 5 bases and J gave up 3 bases, with 9 bases separating them.

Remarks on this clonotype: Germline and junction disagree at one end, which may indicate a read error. The CDR3 DNA sequence: TGCGCCAGCAGCCGGTACCCGGACAGAAAGGGTATGAACACTGAAGCTTTCTTT. Translating it yields CASSRYPDRKGMNTEAFF. The rearrangement joins TRBV7-8 to TRBJ1-1; D is perhaps TRBD1 (6 bases). The CDR3 spans 18 residues. Germline V CDR1 and CDR2: SGHVS, FQNEAQ.

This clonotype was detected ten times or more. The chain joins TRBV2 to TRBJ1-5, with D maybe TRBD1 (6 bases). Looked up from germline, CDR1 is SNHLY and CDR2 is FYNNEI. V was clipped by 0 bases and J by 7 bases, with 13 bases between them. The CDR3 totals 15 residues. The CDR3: CASSEAGRGEQPQHF. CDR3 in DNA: TGTGCCAGCAGTGAAGCGGGCAGGGGCGAACAGCCCCAGCATTTT.

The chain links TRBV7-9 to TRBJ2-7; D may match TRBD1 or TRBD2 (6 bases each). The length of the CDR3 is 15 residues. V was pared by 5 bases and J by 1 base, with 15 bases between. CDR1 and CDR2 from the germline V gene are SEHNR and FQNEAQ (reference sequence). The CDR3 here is CASSHKGGGSYEQYF. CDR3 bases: TGTGCCAGCAGCCACAAGGGGGGAGGATCCTACGAGCAGTACTTC.

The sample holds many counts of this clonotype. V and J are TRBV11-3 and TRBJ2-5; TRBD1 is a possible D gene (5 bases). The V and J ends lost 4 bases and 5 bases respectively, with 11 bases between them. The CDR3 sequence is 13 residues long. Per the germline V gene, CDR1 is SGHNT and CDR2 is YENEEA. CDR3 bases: TGTGCCAGCAGCTGGCGGTCAGGGGAGACCCAGTACTTC. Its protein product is CASSWRSGETQYF.

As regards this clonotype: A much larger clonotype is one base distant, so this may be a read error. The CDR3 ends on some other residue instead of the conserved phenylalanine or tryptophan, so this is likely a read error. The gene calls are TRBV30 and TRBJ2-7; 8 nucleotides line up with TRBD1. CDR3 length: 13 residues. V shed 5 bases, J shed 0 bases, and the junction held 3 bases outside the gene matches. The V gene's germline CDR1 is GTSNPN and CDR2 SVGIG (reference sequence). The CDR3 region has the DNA TGTGCCTGGGGACAGGGCAGCTCCTACGAGCAGTACCTC. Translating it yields CAWGQGSSYEQYL.

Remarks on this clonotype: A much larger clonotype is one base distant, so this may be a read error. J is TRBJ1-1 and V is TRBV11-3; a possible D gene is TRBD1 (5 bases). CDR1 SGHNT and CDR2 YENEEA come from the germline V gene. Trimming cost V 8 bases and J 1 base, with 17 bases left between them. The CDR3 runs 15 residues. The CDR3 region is CASLDTGAQNTEAFF. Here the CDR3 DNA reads TGTGCCAGCCTAGATACCGGGGCACAGAACACTGAAGCTTTCTTT.

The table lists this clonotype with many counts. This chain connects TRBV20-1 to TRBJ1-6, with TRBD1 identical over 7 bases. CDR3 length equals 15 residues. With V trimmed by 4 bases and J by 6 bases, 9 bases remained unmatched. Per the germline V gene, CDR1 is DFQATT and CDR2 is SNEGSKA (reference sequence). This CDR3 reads CSATLNRGGNSPLHF. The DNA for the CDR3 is TGCAGTGCTACTCTCAACAGGGGCGGTAATTCACCCCTCCACTTT.

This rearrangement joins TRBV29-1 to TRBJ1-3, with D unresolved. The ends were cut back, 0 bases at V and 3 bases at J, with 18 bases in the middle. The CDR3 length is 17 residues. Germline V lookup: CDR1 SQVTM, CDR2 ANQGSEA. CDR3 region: CSVEDRGSIRSGNTIYF. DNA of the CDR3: TGCAGCGTTGAAGACCGAGGCAGCATTAGAAGTGGAAACACCATATATTTT.

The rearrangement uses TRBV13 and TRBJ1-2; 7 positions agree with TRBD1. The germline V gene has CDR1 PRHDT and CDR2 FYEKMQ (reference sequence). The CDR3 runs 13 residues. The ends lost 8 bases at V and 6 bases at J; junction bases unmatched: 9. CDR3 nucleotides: TGTGCCAGCTCACAGGGGTGGAGAGATGGCTACACCTTC. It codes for CASSQGWRDGYTF.

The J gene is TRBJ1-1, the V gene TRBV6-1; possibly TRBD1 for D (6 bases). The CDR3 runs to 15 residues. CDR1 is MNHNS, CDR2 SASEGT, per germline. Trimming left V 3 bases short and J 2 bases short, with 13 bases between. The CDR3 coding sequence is TGTGCCAGCAGTGAGGACCGGACAGCAAACACTGAAGCTTTCTTT. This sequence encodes CASSEDRTANTEAFF.

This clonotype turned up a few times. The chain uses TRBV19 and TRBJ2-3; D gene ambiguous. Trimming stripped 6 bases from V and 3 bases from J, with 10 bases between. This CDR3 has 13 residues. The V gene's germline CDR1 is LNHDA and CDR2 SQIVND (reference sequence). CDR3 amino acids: CASRELVTDTQYF. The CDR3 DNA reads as TGTGCCAGTAGGGAACTGGTGACAGATACGCAGTATTTT.

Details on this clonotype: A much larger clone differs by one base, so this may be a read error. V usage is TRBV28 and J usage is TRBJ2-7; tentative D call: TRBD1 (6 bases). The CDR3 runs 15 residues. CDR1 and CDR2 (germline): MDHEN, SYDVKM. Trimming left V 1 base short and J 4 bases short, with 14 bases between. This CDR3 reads CASSLYGAGDYEQYF. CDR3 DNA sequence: TGTGCCAGCAGTTTATACGGGGCAGGGGATTACGAGCAGTACTTC.

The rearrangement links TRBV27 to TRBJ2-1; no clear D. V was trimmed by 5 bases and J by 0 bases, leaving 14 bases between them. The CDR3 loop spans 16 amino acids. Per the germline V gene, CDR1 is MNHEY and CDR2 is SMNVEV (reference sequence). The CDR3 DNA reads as TGTGCCAGCAGTCCCAGAGGCGCTTCCTCCTACAATGAGCAGTTCTTC. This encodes CASSPRGASSYNEQFF.

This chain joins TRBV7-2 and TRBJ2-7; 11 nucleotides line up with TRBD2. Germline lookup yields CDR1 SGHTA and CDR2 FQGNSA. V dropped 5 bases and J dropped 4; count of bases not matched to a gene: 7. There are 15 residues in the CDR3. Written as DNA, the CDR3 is TGTGCCAGCAGCCCAATAGCGGGAGGGCGTTACGAGCAGTACTTC. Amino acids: CASSPIAGGRYEQYF.